This entry lists 8 T cell receptor beta chains sequenced from one sample in a study of blood T cell repertoires in COVID-19. TCRdb's copy holds only in-frame clones and misses some; the assay was immunoSEQ multiplex PCR. The table includes about 210,000 clones, around three quarters detected once. Sequenced material: peripheral blood. These receptors all stem from a woman aged 70-85 years with acute or convalescent COVID-19.

The chain combines TRBV15 with TRBJ2-7; possible D gene TRBD1, 6 bases. Germline lookup yields CDR1 LNHNV and CDR2 YYDKDF (reference sequence). The ends were cut back, 4 bases at V and 4 bases at J, with 14 bases in the middle. The length of the CDR3 is 14 residues. CDR3 amino acids: CATSKVTGPYEQYF. The CDR3 nucleotides read TGTGCCACCAGCAAGGTGACAGGCCCGTACGAGCAGTACTTC.

The chain has TRBV3-1 (or the pseudogene TRBV3-2) and TRBJ2-1; tentative D call: TRBD2 (5 bases). With 5 bases removed from V and 8 bases from J, the gap between germline ends came to 16 bases. CDR1 LGHDT and CDR2 YNNKEL come from the germline V gene (reference sequence). The CDR3 totals 14 residues. The CDR3 sequence is CASSTPRARDEQFF. DNA of the CDR3: TGTGCCAGCAGCACCCCGCGAGCGAGGGATGAGCAGTTCTTC.

The table lists this clone with a few counts. V usage is TRBV7-2 and J usage is TRBJ2-2; weak D call: TRBD1 (6 bases). Germline-derived CDR1 and CDR2 are SGHTA and FQGNSA. The CDR3 covers 15 residues. V lost 3 bases and J lost 5, with 13 bases in between. The CDR3 sequence: CASSFAGVKTGELFF. The CDR3 DNA follows: TGTGCCAGCAGCTTTGCAGGGGTGAAAACCGGGGAGCTGTTTTTT.

The rearrangement uses TRBV7-9 and TRBJ2-5; a possible D gene is TRBD1 (6 bases). The CDR3 spans 14 residues. Looked up from germline, CDR1 is SEHNR and CDR2 is FQNEAQ (reference sequence). Trimming took 2 bases from V and 1 from J, leaving 8 bases between them. The CDR3 region is CASSLLGGQETQYF. The CDR3 nucleotides read TGTGCCAGCAGCTTACTAGGGGGCCAAGAGACCCAGTACTTC.

This chain links TRBV3-1 (or the pseudogene TRBV3-2) with TRBJ2-5, with TRBD2 identical over 10 bases. The CDR3 totals 15 residues. The junction had 7 bases not matched to a gene; V was cut back by 6 bases and J by 3 bases. Germline CDR1 and CDR2: LGHDT and YNNKEL (reference sequence). The CDR3 protein is CASRLASGGKETQYF. The CDR3 coding sequence is TGTGCCAGCAGGCTGGCTAGCGGGGGAAAAGAGACCCAGTACTTC.

Points on this clone: The sample has other DNA sequences that encode this CDR3 too. The chain uses TRBV30 and TRBJ2-2, with D perhaps matching TRBD1 (6 bases). Germline CDR1 GTSNPN, CDR2 SVGIG (reference sequence). There are 13 residues in the CDR3. Trimming took off 1 base at V and 5 bases at J, with 8 bases between the two ends. As DNA, the CDR3 is TGTGCCTGGAGTGCCCAGGGGACCGGGGAGCTGTTTTTT. Protein sequence: CAWSAQGTGELFF.

The chain has TRBV2 and TRBJ2-7, with a tentative D call TRBD1 (6 bases). The germline gives CDR1 SNHLY, CDR2 FYNNEI. Deletions cut 4 bases from V and 0 bases from J, with 10 bases between. The CDR3 is made up of 14 amino acids. The CDR3 spells CASSGEQGSYEQYF. CDR3 DNA sequence: TGTGCCAGCAGTGGCGAACAGGGCTCCTACGAGCAGTACTTC.

The DNA for the CDR3 is TGTGCCAGCAGCTCTGGGGAGGGAAGGGAGCAGTACTTC. Protein: CASSSGEGREQYF. V is TRBV11-3 and J is TRBJ2-7; 7 bases are a match to TRBD2. V dropped 4 bases and J dropped 7; count of bases not matched to a gene: 7. CDR3 length: 13 residues. Germline V gives CDR1 SGHNT, CDR2 YENEEA. Complete variable domain (other parts from reference TRBV11-3 and TRBJ2-7): EAGVVQSPRYKIIEKKQPVAFWCNPISGHNTLYWYLQNLGQGPELLIRYENEEAVDDSQLPKDRFSAERLKGVDSTLKIQPAELGDSAVYLCASSSGEGREQYFGPGTRLTVT.